One and the same sample provided the 21 T cell receptor beta chains below, sequenced in a study of OX40 agonist ivuxolimab in advanced cancers. Some clones are missing from TCRdb's copy, which holds only in-frame ones; the method was immunoSEQ multiplex PCR. This sample carries some 31,000 clones, roughly 90% of them seen once, and the ten largest clones take more than 9%. Sequences were derived from CD4+ or CD8+ T cells sorted from blood, sampled in a trial of the OX40 agonist ivuxolimab. The receptors come from an adult with an advanced solid tumor such as melanoma, head and neck, liver or kidney cancer.

The genes are TRBV11-2 and TRBJ1-4, with 7 bases aligning to TRBD1. V shed 5 bases and J 6 bases; nucleotides not matched to a gene: 9. There are 15 residues in the CDR3. Germline CDR1 SGHAT, CDR2 FQNNGV. The CDR3 sequence is CASSDRQGMDEKLFF. CDR3 in DNA: TGTGCCAGCAGCGACAGACAGGGAATGGATGAAAAACTGTTTTTT. The variable domain in full, with the rest retrieved from reference TRBV11-2 and TRBJ1-4, is EAGVAQSPRYKIIEKRQSVAFWCNPISGHATLYWYQQILGQGPKLLIQFQNNGVVDDSQLPKDRFSAERLKGVDSTLKIQPAKLEDSAVYLCASSDRQGMDEKLFFGSGTQLSVL.

This chain joins TRBV19 and TRBJ2-1; 8 nucleotides line up with TRBD2. Germline trimming cut 3 bases from V and 5 bases from J; bases unmatched to any gene: 6. The CDR3 sequence is 15 residues long. Germline CDR1 and CDR2: LNHDA and SQIVND (reference sequence). In nucleotides, the CDR3 is TGTGCCAGTAGTATGAGCGGGAGAGGGAACAATGAGCAGTTCTTC. It codes for CASSMSGRGNNEQFF.

This chain connects TRBV13 to TRBJ1-4, with TRBD1 matching over 7 bases. With V trimmed by 0 bases and J by 10 bases, 11 bases remained unmatched. CDR3 length: 16 residues. Per the germline V gene, CDR1 is PRHDT and CDR2 is FYEKMQ (reference sequence). In DNA form, the CDR3 reads TGTGCCAGCAGCTTAGGCGGAAGACAGGGATTTGGAAAACTGTTTTTT. This sequence encodes CASSLGGRQGFGKLFF.

The chain joins TRBV2 to TRBJ2-7; TRBD1 matches at 7 bases. Germline CDR1 reads SNHLY; CDR2 reads FYNNEI. CDR3 size: 12 residues. V lost 6 bases, J lost 3 bases, and 2 bases stayed unmatched. The CDR3 reads CASSRGSYEQYF. In DNA, the CDR3 is TGTGCCAGCAGCAGGGGGAGCTACGAGCAGTACTTC. Drawing the rest from reference TRBV2 and TRBJ2-7, the complete variable domain is EPEVTQTPSHQVTQMGQEVILRCVPISNHLYFYWYRQILGQKVEFLVSFYNNEISEKSEIFDDQFSVERPDGSNFTLKIRSTKLEDSAMYFCASSRGSYEQYFGPGTRLTVT.

The chain uses TRBV21-1 and TRBJ1-5; TRBD1, the table's D call, lacks a check against the DNA. TRBV21-1 is shown as a pseudogene. The CDR3 runs 16 residues. DNA for the CDR3: TGTGCCAGCAGCAACGGACAGGGATTGAGCAATCAGCCCCAGCATTTT. Translated, it gives CASSNGQGLSNQPQHF.

The genes are TRBV6-5 and TRBJ1-1; D remains ambiguous. V lost 6 bases and J 4 bases, leaving 15 bases between the germline ends. This CDR3 is built from 14 residues. Germline CDR1 MNHEY, CDR2 SVGAGI. The chain's CDR3 is CASSLGGPGTEAFF. The CDR3 bases are TGTGCCAGCAGCCTAGGCGGTCCGGGCACTGAAGCTTTCTTT.

This clone has only one observation. CDR3 DNA: TGTGCCAGCAGCATTGAAAGGGGCACCAATCAGCCCCAGCATTTT. Encoded protein: CASSIERGTNQPQHF. The chain joins TRBV6-1 to TRBJ1-5; the D gene is possibly TRBD1 (5 bases). Per germline, CDR1 MNHNS and CDR2 SASEGT. The length of the CDR3 is 15 residues. Trimming removed 6 bases from V and 3 bases from J, with 15 bases in between.

The rearrangement joins TRBV13 to TRBJ1-5, with 7 bases identical to TRBD1. CDR1 is PRHDT, CDR2 FYEKMQ, per germline (reference sequence). The CDR3 has 15 amino acids. The J segment lost 1 base and the V segment lost 5 bases, leaving 5 bases of the junction unmatched. As DNA, the CDR3 is TGTGCCAGCAGCCGAACAGGGGACAGCAATCAGCCCCAGCATTTT. Its translation: CASSRTGDSNQPQHF.

The genes are TRBV30 and TRBJ2-2, with D perhaps assigned TRBD1 or TRBD2 (5 bases each). Germline V gene lookup returns CDR1 GTSNPN and CDR2 SVGIG (reference sequence). This CDR3 is 14 amino acids long. The germline V and J ends were trimmed by 4 bases and 3 bases, with 12 bases remaining between them. The CDR3 DNA follows: TGTGCCTGGACCCAGGGACCTTACACCGGGGAGCTGTTTTTT. This translates into CAWTQGPYTGELFF.

The genes are TRBV23-1 and TRBJ1-1; D gene unclear. TRBV23-1 is classed as an ORF, of uncertain function. This CDR3 contains 16 residues. Between the trimmed V and J ends, which lost 0 bases and 1 base, there was a span of 12 bases. In DNA form, the CDR3 reads TGCGCCAGCAGTCAATCGTATGTATCAGGGAACACTGAAGCTTTCTTT. Its translation is CASSQSYVSGNTEAFF.

The J gene is TRBJ2-7, the V gene TRBV9, with 9 bases aligning to TRBD1. V dropped 4 bases and J dropped 3; count of bases not matched to a gene: 8. CDR1 and CDR2 (germline): SGDLS, YYNGEE. The length of the CDR3 is 15 residues. The CDR3 sequence: CASSSRTGVSYEQYF. Written as DNA, the CDR3 is TGTGCCAGCAGCTCCCGGACAGGGGTTAGCTACGAGCAGTACTTC.

This chain joins TRBV6-1 and TRBJ1-2; no clear D. Germline loops: CDR1 MNHNS, CDR2 SASEGT. CDR3 length: 15 amino acids. Trimming shortened V by 6 bases and J by 0 bases, and 14 bases separated the two germline ends. CDR3 bases: TGTGCCAGCAGACCTATATCCCCAGCTAACTATGGCTACACCTTC. This codes for CASRPISPANYGYTF.

The rearrangement joins TRBV9 to TRBJ1-1; TRBD1 might be the D (6 bases). Germline-derived CDR1 and CDR2 are SGDLS and YYNGEE. The V end lost 0 bases, the J end lost 6 bases, and 12 bases lay between the germline ends. The CDR3 contains 14 residues. This CDR3 reads CASSVGGGVAEAFF. DNA of the CDR3: TGTGCCAGCAGCGTAGGAGGGGGGGTCGCTGAAGCTTTCTTT.

V and J are TRBV30 and TRBJ1-1; no reliable D call. The V end lost 4 bases, the J end lost 5 bases, and 17 bases lay between the germline ends. The CDR3 length is 14 residues. Germline V CDR1 and CDR2: GTSNPN, SVGIG (reference sequence). For the CDR3, the DNA is TGTGCCTGGAACCCCGGAGGGTTTGGAACTGAAGCTTTCTTT. It yields the protein CAWNPGGFGTEAFF.

V gene TRBV15 combines with J gene TRBJ2-3, with D perhaps TRBD2 (6 bases). Trimming stripped 3 bases from V and 3 bases from J, with 19 bases between. In germline, CDR1 is LNHNV, CDR2 YYDKDF (reference sequence). There are 17 residues in the CDR3. The CDR3 is CATSRGGSGGWTDTQYF. CDR3 nucleotides: TGTGCCACCAGCAGGGGGGGTTCAGGAGGGTGGACAGATACGCAGTATTTT.

The V and J genes are TRBV4-2 and TRBJ2-5; tentatively, D is TRBD1 (5 bases). Germline assignment: CDR1 LGHNA and CDR2 YNFKEQ. Trimming took 0 bases from V and 5 from J, leaving 16 bases between them. This CDR3 region has 16 residues. CDR3 DNA: TGTGCCAGCAGCCAAGAATCGTGGCAGGGCCAGGAGACCCAGTACTTC. It encodes CASSQESWQGQETQYF.

The chain employs TRBV28 and TRBJ1-1; no firm D call. Germline loops: CDR1 MDHEN, CDR2 SYDVKM. Trimming left V 1 base short and J 5 bases short, with 11 bases between. The CDR3 totals 14 residues. CDR3 amino acids: CASSLSTMGTEAFF. The CDR3, as DNA: TGTGCCAGCAGTTTATCGACTATGGGAACTGAAGCTTTCTTT.

The gene calls are TRBV18 and TRBJ1-5, with 9 bases lining up with TRBD1. Trimming removed 0 bases from V and 6 bases from J; junction bases left unmatched: 9. The CDR3 loop spans 17 amino acids. CDR1 is KGHSH and CDR2 is LQKENI in the germline V gene. CDR3 DNA: TGTGCCAGCTCACCACCGTGGGAACAGGGGGCTTCTCAGCCCCAGCATTTT. Encoded protein: CASSPPWEQGASQPQHF. Full variable domain (remainder filled in from reference TRBV18 and TRBJ1-5): NAGVMQNPRHLVRRRGQEARLRCSPMKGHSHVYWYRQLPEEGLKFMVYLQKENIIDESGMPKERFSAEFPKEGPSILRIQQVVRGDSAAYFCASSPPWEQGASQPQHFGDGTRLSIL.

The V call is TRBV27, the J call TRBJ1-5; no firm D call. From germline, CDR1 is MNHEY and CDR2 SMNVEV (reference sequence). The CDR3 has 17 residues. The V end was cut by 0 bases, the J end by 10 bases, with 22 bases between. This CDR3 reads CASSLSYPTAGLLPQHF. CDR3 DNA: TGTGCCAGCAGTTTATCGTATCCAACCGCCGGGTTGCTTCCCCAGCATTTT.

The CDR3 sequence is CAWSVPLLGTQYF. CDR3 nucleotide sequence: TGTGCCTGGAGTGTACCTCTTTTGGGGACCCAGTACTTC. The J gene is TRBJ2-5, the V gene TRBV30; D is ambiguous. This CDR3 region has 13 residues. Trimming took off 0 bases at V and 7 bases at J, with 12 bases between the two ends. The V gene's germline CDR1 is GTSNPN and CDR2 SVGIG (reference sequence).

V and J are TRBV29-1 and TRBJ2-1; D gene uncertain. The CDR3 has 13 residues. The V gene lost 5 bases and the J gene lost 0 bases, with 8 bases spanning the gap. CDR1 and CDR2 (germline): SQVTM, ANQGSEA. As DNA, the CDR3 is TGCAGCGTTCCCTCTCTCTCCTACAATGAGCAGTTCTTC. Translated: CSVPSLSYNEQFF.